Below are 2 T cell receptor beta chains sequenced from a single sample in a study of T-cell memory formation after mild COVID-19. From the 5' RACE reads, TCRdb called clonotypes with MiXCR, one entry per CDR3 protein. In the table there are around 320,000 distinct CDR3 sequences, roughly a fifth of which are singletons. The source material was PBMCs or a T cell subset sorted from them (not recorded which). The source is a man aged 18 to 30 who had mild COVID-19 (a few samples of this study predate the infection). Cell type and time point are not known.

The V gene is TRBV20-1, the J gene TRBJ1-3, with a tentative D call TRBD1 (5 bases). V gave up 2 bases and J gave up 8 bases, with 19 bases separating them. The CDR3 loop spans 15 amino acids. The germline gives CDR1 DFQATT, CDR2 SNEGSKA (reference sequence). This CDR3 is CSARPQGTAGDTIYF. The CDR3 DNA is TGCAGTGCTAGACCCCAAGGGACGGCGGGGGACACCATATATTTT.

DNA of the CDR3: TGCGCCAGCAGCCAAGGTGGGGGGATAAATTCACCCCTCCACTTT. This codes for CASSQGGGINSPLHF. The chain carries TRBV4-3 and TRBJ1-6; perhaps TRBD1 as D (5 bases). Per germline, CDR1 LGHNA and CDR2 YSLEER. V gave up 1 base and J gave up 7 bases, with 11 bases separating them. The CDR3 has 15 residues.